Sequencing of this T cell receptor beta chain was carried out in a study of CD4 T cells in relation to SARS-CoV-2 and coronaviruses. Study-level information: The negative reference was HIV-1 Nef peptide pool or peptide-free culture.

Notes on this clone: Its antigen is currently unknown.

The unexposed donors gave CD4+ T cells in about 2010-2019, prior to COVID-19. CD4+ T cells were isolated from the cells after around 11 days of culture. As cell numbers allowed, unexposed-donor CD4+ T cells faced SARS-CoV-2 S/N and four cold-coronavirus spikes. Germline-derived CDR1 and CDR2 are ENHRY and SYGVKD. The CDR3 length is 17 residues. Trimming took 0 bases from V and 0 from J, leaving 12 bases between them. Clones were read by immunoSEQ multiplex PCR, and TCRdb kept only the in-frame ones, dropping some. The sample has tens of thousands of clones, 65% to 80% seen once. The specimen sequenced was CD4+ T cells from PBMCs, cultured in vitro. This receptor was identified in a human donor in good health. The chain joins TRBV10-3 to TRBJ1-5; maybe TRBD1 (6 bases). CDR3 loop: CAISESGHPYSNQPQHF. CDR3 bases: TGTGCCATCAGTGAGTCGGGACACCCCTATAGCAATCAGCCCCAGCATTTT.